What follows is one T cell receptor (beta chain) and its context. The data were taken from a study of blood T cell repertoires in COVID-19. For the study at large: Acute and convalescent COVID-19 specimens originated in the United States, Italy and Spain. The analysed material was cDNA or gDNA that came from T cells, B-cell-depleted T cells, or PBMCs.

From germline, CDR1 is LGHNA and CDR2 YNFKEQ. The CDR3 consists of 15 residues. V gave up 0 bases and J gave up 3 bases, with 9 bases separating them. The protocol was immunoSEQ multiplex PCR, while the TCRdb copy is restricted to in-frame clones and leaves out a portion. The sample yields roughly 260,000 clones, about 87% seen once. The chain carries TRBV4-2 and TRBJ1-5; no reliable D call. The sequence was obtained from a woman between 45 and 60 years old with acute or convalescent COVID-19. Sequenced material: peripheral blood. CDR3 region: CASSQDGQPNQPQHF. The CDR3 region has the DNA TGTGCCAGCAGCCAAGATGGGCAACCCAATCAGCCCCAGCATTTT.